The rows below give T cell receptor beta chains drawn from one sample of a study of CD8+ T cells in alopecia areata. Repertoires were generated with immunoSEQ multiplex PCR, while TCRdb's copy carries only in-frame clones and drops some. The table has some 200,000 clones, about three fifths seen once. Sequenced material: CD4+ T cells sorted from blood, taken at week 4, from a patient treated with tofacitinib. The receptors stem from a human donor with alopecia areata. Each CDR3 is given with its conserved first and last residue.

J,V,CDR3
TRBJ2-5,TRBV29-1,CSLSGGPKETQYF
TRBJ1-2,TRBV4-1,CASSQEPQGVVYGYTF
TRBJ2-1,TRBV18,CASSPASSYNEQFF
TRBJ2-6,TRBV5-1,CASSLGAVGANVLTF
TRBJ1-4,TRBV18,CASSSSRSNEKLFF
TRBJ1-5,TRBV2,CASSRGTDNQPQHF
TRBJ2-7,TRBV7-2,CASSLLGRTAEQYF
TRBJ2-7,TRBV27,CASSLFGSSYEQYF
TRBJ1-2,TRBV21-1,CASSKANWPNYGYTF
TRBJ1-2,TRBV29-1,CSVDGRDSANYGYTF
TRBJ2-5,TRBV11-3,CASSLDSASWRTQYF
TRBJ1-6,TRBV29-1,CSVQTGERYSPLHF
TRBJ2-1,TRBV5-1,CASSPGQGRSQDSNEQFF
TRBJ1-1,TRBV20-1,CSARGDEAFF
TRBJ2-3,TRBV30,CAWTASTDTQYF
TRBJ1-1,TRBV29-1,CSVEGPRTEAFF
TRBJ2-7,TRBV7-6,CASSSGLAGEEQYF